The table lists the clone carrying this TCR beta chain with a few counts. The antigen is not known. The germline V gene encodes CDR1 DFQATT and CDR2 SNEGSKA (reference sequence). Trimming removed 0 bases from V and 0 bases from J, with 9 bases in between. CDR3 length equals 14 residues. This entry belongs to a study of blood T cells in healthy people across ages. Study results and caveats: While age rose, TCR beta diversity per million T cells dropped in a roughly linear way.

Every donor provided 8.5 to 10 milliliters of peripheral blood. Combining a sample-barcoded 5' primer with a J-beta primer mix, a second PCR ran for roughly 6 to 12 cycles. A minimum of 2.5 million CDR3-containing paired-end reads was obtained for each sample. TCRdb ran MiXCR on the 5' RACE reads and lists one entry per CDR3 protein. The table records approximately 1,100,000 distinct CDR3 sequences, under 55% of them present only once. Sequencing was performed on blood. This sequence joins TRBV20-1 and TRBJ2-7; D ambiguous. This sequence originates from an older woman in good health. The CDR3 DNA follows: TGCAGTGCTAGAGATGTGGCTAGCTCCTACGAGCAGTACTTC. Its protein is CSARDVASSYEQYF.